Below, 6 T cell receptor beta chains from the same sample are listed, as sequenced in a study of blood T cell repertoires in COVID-19. Assay: immunoSEQ multiplex PCR; the TCRdb copy retains only in-frame clones and omits some. The sample has about 130,000 clones, roughly 86% seen once. Specimen: peripheral blood. The origin of the receptors is a woman between 45 and 60 years old who had recovered from COVID-19.

The chain joins TRBV27 to TRBJ1-1; D is unclear. V was clipped by 3 bases and J by 4 bases, with 9 bases between them. The germline V gene has CDR1 MNHEY and CDR2 SMNVEV (reference sequence). This CDR3 region has 13 residues. The CDR3 here is CASSFSASTEAFF. CDR3 bases: TGTGCCAGCAGTTTCTCAGCGAGCACTGAAGCTTTCTTT.

On this clone: The sample holds other DNA sequences that translate to the same CDR3. The V call is TRBV11-2, the J call TRBJ1-2; maybe TRBD1 (5 bases). The length of the CDR3 is 15 residues. V was shortened by 5 bases and J by 3 bases, with 16 bases between the two germline ends. CDR1 SGHAT and CDR2 FQNNGV come from the germline V gene. This CDR3 is CASSRDRTGDYGYTF. DNA for the CDR3: TGTGCCAGCAGCCGAGATCGGACGGGGGACTATGGCTACACCTTC.

This chain connects TRBV18 to TRBJ2-3; D ambiguous. Per the germline V gene, CDR1 is KGHSH and CDR2 is LQKENI. The CDR3 sequence is 15 residues long. Trimming pared 0 bases from V and 0 bases from J, leaving 7 bases between. CDR3 in DNA: TGTGCCAGCTCACCACCGGCTCTTAGCACAGATACGCAGTATTTT. It encodes CASSPPALSTDTQYF.

The rearrangement joins TRBV5-4 to TRBJ1-2, with 7 bases matching TRBD1. The CDR3 covers 12 residues. From germline, CDR1 is SGHNT and CDR2 YYREEE (reference sequence). Unmatched junction bases numbered 1, after V lost 4 bases and J lost 4 bases. In DNA form, the CDR3 reads TGTGCCAGCAGCGGGGACAGCTATGGCTACACCTTC. Translating it yields CASSGDSYGYTF. The whole variable domain, remainder taken from reference TRBV5-4 and TRBJ1-2, is ETGVTQSPTHLIKTRGQQVTLRCSSQSGHNTVSWYQQALGQGPQFIFQYYREEENGRGNFPPRFSGLQFPNYSSELNVNALELDDSALYLCASSGDSYGYTFGSGTRLTVV.

The chain recombines TRBV27 with TRBJ2-1; D not resolved. This CDR3 contains 14 residues. V gave up 5 bases and J gave up 3 bases, with 11 bases separating them. Germline values: CDR1 MNHEY, CDR2 SMNVEV (reference sequence). The CDR3 spells CASSVDGFYNEQFF. Written as DNA, the CDR3 is TGTGCCAGCAGTGTAGACGGGTTCTACAATGAGCAGTTCTTC.

The chain combines TRBV10-3 with TRBJ2-1, with a weak D call TRBD1 (5 bases). Trimming shortened V by 8 bases and J by 4 bases, and 15 bases separated the two germline ends. The CDR3 length is 14 residues. CDR1 and CDR2 (germline): ENHRY, SYGVKD. In DNA, the CDR3 is TGTGCCATCCGGAGAGACAGCTCTTACAATGAGCAGTTCTTC. Amino acids: CAIRRDSSYNEQFF.